Each of the 12 T cell receptor beta chains below was sequenced from the same sample in a study of T cell responses to AZD1222 COVID-19 vaccine (TCRdb year 2021). Library creation used the immunoSEQ multiplex PCR assay. The immuneACCESS repertoire file appears here via TCRdb, limited to in-frame rearrangements. These files lack a portion of the clones; in checked studies, under half of the deficit traces to unresolved V genes, and the cause of the others is not known. For this sample there are more than 95,000 clones; about 87% appear just once. The ten largest account for roughly 4% of the sample. The time point label here, explained by the study, means: baseline before first vaccination. The sequences come from peripheral blood, collected on day 0 of AZD1222 vaccination. These TCRs come from an adult in good health.

The table lists this clone with a count of one. CDR3 sequence: CATSDLPVRAAPEEKLFF. The CDR3 bases are TGTGCCACCAGTGATTTGCCAGTGAGGGCCGCCCCTGAGGAAAAACTGTTTTTT. The J gene is TRBJ1-4, the V gene TRBV24-1; D unclear. CDR3 length equals 18 residues. V lost 0 bases and J 8 bases, leaving 21 bases between the germline ends. Germline CDR1 and CDR2: KGHDR and SFDVKD.

V gene TRBV11-2 combines with J gene TRBJ2-1, with a possible D match to TRBD2 (6 bases). V shed 5 bases and J shed 2 bases, with 16 bases lying between them. The V gene's germline CDR1 is SGHAT and CDR2 FQNNGV. The CDR3 length is 16 residues. CDR3 DNA: TGTGCCAGCAGCCCCCCAAGCGGGCTTCCCTACAATGAGCAGTTCTTC. It encodes CASSPPSGLPYNEQFF.

The CDR3 reads CASSTGQELSPLHF. CDR3 nucleotide sequence: TGTGCCAGCAGCACGGGACAGGAGTTATCACCCCTCCACTTT. The chain recombines TRBV2 with TRBJ1-6, with TRBD1 matching over 8 bases. The CDR3 length is 14 residues. Germline V gives CDR1 SNHLY, CDR2 FYNNEI. V dropped 6 bases and J dropped 10; count of bases not matched to a gene: 8.

J is TRBJ2-2 and V is TRBV24-1, with D uncertain. The CDR3 sequence is 13 residues long. Trimming stripped 5 bases from V and 1 base from J, with 4 bases between. Germline V gives CDR1 KGHDR, CDR2 SFDVKD. CDR3 DNA: TGTGCCACCAGTGTCCGGAACACCGGGGAGCTGTTTTTT. Translated, it gives CATSVRNTGELFF.

The chain links TRBV19 to TRBJ1-5; D not resolved. Deletions cut 1 base from V and 3 bases from J, with 10 bases between. Germline V gene data show CDR1 as LNHDA and CDR2 as SQIVND (reference sequence). This CDR3 spans 15 amino acids. CDR3 loop: CASSIVMENNQPQHF. The CDR3, as DNA: TGTGCCAGTAGTATAGTTATGGAGAACAATCAGCCCCAGCATTTT.

The chain employs TRBV7-3 and TRBJ1-6; no definite D call. Germline V gene sequence: CDR1 SGHTA, CDR2 FQGTGA. V was pared by 5 bases and J by 11 bases, with 13 bases between. The CDR3 length is 13 residues. The chain's CDR3 is CASSKNPRTPLHF. Written as DNA, the CDR3 is TGTGCCAGCAGCAAAAATCCGAGGACACCCCTCCACTTT.

The chain uses TRBV29-1 and TRBJ1-2, with no clear D. V was clipped by 4 bases and J by 6 bases, with 15 bases between them. The CDR3 is 13 amino acids. Germline-derived CDR1 and CDR2 are SQVTM and ANQGSEA. The CDR3 reads CSVGVPEANGYTF. The CDR3 bases are TGCAGCGTTGGAGTTCCAGAGGCTAATGGCTACACCTTC.

V gene TRBV9 combines with J gene TRBJ2-7, with TRBD1 identical over 11 bases. Looked up from germline, CDR1 is SGDLS and CDR2 is YYNGEE. Trimming took 3 bases from V and 5 from J; bases not matched to a gene: 7. The CDR3 sequence is 15 residues long. CDR3 DNA: TGTGCCAGCAGCGACGGGACAGGGGGTCGGAACGAGCAGTACTTC. Its protein is CASSDGTGGRNEQYF.

The rearrangement links TRBV2 to TRBJ1-6, with 9 bases lining up with TRBD1. This CDR3 contains 16 residues. In germline, CDR1 is SNHLY, CDR2 FYNNEI. The V gene end was trimmed by 7 bases and the J gene end by 7 bases; junction bases not matched to a gene: 11. CDR3 loop: CASTGQGTRRNSPLHF. The CDR3 nucleotides are TGTGCCAGCACCGGACAGGGGACTCGACGGAATTCACCCCTCCACTTT.

The chain recombines TRBV6-5 with TRBJ1-1; 7 bases line up with TRBD1. The junction had 4 bases not matched to a gene; V was cut back by 5 bases and J by 1 base. The CDR3 length is 14 residues. Germline CDR1 is MNHEY and CDR2 is SVGAGI. In nucleotides, the CDR3 is TGTGCCAGCAGTCCGCGACAGGGGAACACTGAAGCTTTCTTT. Translation: CASSPRQGNTEAFF.

The J gene is TRBJ1-5, the V gene TRBV7-2, with D possibly TRBD1 on 6 matching bases. The CDR3 is 15 residues long. Germline-derived CDR1 and CDR2 are SGHTA and FQGNSA. V was cut by 1 base and J by 4 bases, with 11 bases left in between. The CDR3 region is CASSLVTGLNQPQHF. The CDR3 DNA reads as TGTGCCAGCAGCTTAGTGACAGGACTAAATCAGCCCCAGCATTTT.

The chain joins TRBV27 to TRBJ2-7, with D perhaps matching TRBD1 (5 bases). The CDR3 extends over 15 amino acids. V lost 2 bases and J 1 base, leaving 12 bases between the germline ends. Germline CDR1 and CDR2: MNHEY and SMNVEV (reference sequence). The CDR3 nucleotides read TGTGCCAGCAGTTTAACAGGACAACCTTCCTACGAGCAGTACTTC. It encodes CASSLTGQPSYEQYF.